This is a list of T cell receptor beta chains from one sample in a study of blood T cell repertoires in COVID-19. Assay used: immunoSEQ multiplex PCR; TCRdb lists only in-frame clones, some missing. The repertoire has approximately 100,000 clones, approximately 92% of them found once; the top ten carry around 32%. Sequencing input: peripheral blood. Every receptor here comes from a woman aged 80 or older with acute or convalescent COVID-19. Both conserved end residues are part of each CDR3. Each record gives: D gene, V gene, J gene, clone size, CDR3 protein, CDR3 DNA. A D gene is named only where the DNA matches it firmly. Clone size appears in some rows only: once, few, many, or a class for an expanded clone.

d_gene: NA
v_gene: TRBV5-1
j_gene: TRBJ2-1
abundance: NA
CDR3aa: CASSLEGQIGGEQFF
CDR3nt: TGCGCCAGCAGCTTGGAGGGACAGATCGGGGGTGAGCAGTTCTTC

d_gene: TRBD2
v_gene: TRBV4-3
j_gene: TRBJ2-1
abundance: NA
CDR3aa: CASSQLAGGPYNEQFF
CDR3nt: TGCGCCAGCAGCCAGCTAGCGGGGGGGCCCTACAATGAGCAGTTCTTC

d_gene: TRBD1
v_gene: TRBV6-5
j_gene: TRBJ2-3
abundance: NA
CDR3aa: CASSYQGVETDTQYF
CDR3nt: TGTGCCAGCAGTTACCAGGGGGTGGAGACAGATACGCAGTATTTT

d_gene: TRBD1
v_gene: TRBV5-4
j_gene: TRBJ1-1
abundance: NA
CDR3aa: CASSIVGQGVAEAFF
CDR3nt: TGTGCCAGCAGCATCGTGGGGCAGGGGGTGGCTGAAGCTTTCTTT

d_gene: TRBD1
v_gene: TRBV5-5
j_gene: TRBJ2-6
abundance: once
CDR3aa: CASSWGTGIFAGANVLTF
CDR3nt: TGTGCCAGCAGCTGGGGGACAGGGATCTTTGCCGGGGCCAACGTCCTGACTTTC

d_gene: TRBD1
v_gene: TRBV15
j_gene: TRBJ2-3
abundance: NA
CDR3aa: CATSQGAITDTQYF
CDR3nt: TGTGCCACCAGCCAGGGGGCCATCACAGATACGCAGTATTTT

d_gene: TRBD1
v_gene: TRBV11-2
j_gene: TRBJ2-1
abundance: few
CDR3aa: CASSLHPLGQGTEQFF
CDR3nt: TGTGCCAGCAGCTTACACCCGCTGGGACAGGGTACTGAGCAGTTCTTC

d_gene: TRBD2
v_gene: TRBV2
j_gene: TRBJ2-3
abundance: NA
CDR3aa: CASRRTSGFTDTQYF
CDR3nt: TGTGCCAGCCGAAGGACTAGCGGATTCACAGATACGCAGTATTTT

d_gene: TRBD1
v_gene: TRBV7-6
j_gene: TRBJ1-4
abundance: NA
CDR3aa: CASSLGSGGYEKLFF
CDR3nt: TGTGCCAGCAGCTTAGGTTCAGGGGGATATGAAAAACTGTTTTTT

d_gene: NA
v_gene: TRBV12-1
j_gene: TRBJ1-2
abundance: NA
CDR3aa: CASSFMGRGYGYTF
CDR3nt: TGTGCCAGCAGCTTTATGGGGCGCGGCTATGGCTACACCTTC

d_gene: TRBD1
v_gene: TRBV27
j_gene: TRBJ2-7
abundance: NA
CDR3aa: CASSLRQGTGEQYF
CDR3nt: TGTGCCAGCAGTTTAAGACAGGGGACAGGCGAGCAGTACTTC

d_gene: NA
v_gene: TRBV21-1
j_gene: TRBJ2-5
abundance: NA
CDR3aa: CASSKEGRTGKQETQYF
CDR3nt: TGTGCCAGCAGCAAAGAGGGGAGGACAGGGAAACAAGAGACCCAGTACTTC

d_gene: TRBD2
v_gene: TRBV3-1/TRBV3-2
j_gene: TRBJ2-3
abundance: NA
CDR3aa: CASSPQAGGGPRNTQYF
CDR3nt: TGTGCCAGCAGCCCACAGGCTGGCGGGGGGCCGAGGAATACGCAGTATTTT

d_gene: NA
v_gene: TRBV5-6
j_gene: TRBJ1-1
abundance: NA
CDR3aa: CASSARESGRTEAFF
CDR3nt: TGTGCCAGCAGCGCGCGGGAGAGCGGAAGGACTGAAGCTTTCTTT

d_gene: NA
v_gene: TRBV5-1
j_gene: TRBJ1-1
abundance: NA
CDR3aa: CASSFAGGTEAFF
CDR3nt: TGCGCCAGCAGCTTTGCGGGGGGCACTGAAGCTTTCTTT

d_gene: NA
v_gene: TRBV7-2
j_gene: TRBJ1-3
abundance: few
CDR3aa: CASSLAQARVTGNTIYF
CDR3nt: TGTGCCAGCAGCTTAGCCCAAGCCAGGGTGACTGGAAACACCATATATTTT

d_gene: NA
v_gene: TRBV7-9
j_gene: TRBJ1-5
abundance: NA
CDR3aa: CASSLRQSQPQHF
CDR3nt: TGTGCCAGCAGCCTTAGACAGTCTCAGCCCCAGCATTTT

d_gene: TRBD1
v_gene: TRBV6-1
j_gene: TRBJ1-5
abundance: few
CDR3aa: CASSEARTGPGNQPQHF
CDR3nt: TGTGCCAGCAGTGAAGCCCGGACAGGGCCGGGCAATCAGCCCCAGCATTTT

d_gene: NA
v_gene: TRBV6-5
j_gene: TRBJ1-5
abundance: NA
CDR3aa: CASSHDVWAKPQHF
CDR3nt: TGTGCCAGCAGCCACGACGTATGGGCTAAGCCCCAGCATTTT

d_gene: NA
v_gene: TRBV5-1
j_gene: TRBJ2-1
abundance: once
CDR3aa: CASSLTGEQFF
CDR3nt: TGCGCCAGCAGCTTGACGGGTGAGCAGTTCTTC

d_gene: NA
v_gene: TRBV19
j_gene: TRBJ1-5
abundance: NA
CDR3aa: CASRPGHREIPQHF
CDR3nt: TGTGCCAGTAGGCCTGGGCACAGGGAAATCCCCCAGCATTTT

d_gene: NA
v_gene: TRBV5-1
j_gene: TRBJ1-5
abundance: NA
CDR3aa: CASSLDGAVQPQHF
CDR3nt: TGCGCCAGCAGCTTGGATGGGGCGGTTCAGCCCCAGCATTTT

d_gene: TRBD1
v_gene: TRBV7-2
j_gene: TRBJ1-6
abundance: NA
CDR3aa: CASSMSPLGTANSPLHF
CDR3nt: TGTGCCAGCAGCATGTCCCCCTTAGGGACAGCTAATTCACCCCTCCACTTT

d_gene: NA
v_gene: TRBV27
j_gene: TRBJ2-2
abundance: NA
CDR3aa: CASSPLTGNTGELFF
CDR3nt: TGTGCCAGCAGTCCCTTAACAGGGAACACCGGGGAGCTGTTTTTT

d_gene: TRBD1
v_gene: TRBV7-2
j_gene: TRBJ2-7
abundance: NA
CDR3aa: CASSSVTGFTYEQYF
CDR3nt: TGTGCCAGCAGCTCGGTGACAGGGTTTACCTACGAGCAGTACTTC

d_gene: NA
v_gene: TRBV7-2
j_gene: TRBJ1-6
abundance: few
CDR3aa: CASSYQGSSPLHF
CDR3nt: TGTGCCAGCAGCTACCAGGGTTCTTCACCCCTCCACTTT

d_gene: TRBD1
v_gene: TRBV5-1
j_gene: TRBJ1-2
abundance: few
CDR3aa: CASSLGEGQGKGYTF
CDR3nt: TGCGCCAGCAGCTTGGGAGAGGGACAGGGGAAGGGCTACACCTTC

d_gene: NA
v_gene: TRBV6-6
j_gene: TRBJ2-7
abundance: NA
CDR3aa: CASSYLESYEQYF
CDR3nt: TGTGCCAGCAGTTACTTAGAGTCCTACGAGCAGTACTTC

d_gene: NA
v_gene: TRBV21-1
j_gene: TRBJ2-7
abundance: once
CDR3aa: CASTQRRVSEQYF
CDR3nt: TGTGCCAGCACCCAAAGGAGGGTTAGCGAGCAGTACTTC

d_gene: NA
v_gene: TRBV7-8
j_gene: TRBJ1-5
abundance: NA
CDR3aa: CASSLAEGLNQPQHF
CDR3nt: TGTGCCAGCAGCTTAGCGGAGGGTTTGAATCAGCCCCAGCATTTT

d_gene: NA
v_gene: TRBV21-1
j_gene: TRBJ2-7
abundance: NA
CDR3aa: CASRAMGGSSYEQYF
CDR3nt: TGTGCCAGCAGAGCAATGGGGGGGTCCTCCTACGAGCAGTACTTC

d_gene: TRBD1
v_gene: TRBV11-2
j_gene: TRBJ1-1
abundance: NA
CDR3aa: CASSLDRGDTEAFF
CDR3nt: TGTGCCAGCAGCTTAGACAGGGGGGACACTGAAGCTTTCTTT

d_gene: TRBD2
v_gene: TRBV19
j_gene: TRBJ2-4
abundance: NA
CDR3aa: CACRGGDTLAKNIQYF
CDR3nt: TGTGCCTGTCGGGGGGGCGATACTTTAGCCAAAAACATTCAGTACTTC

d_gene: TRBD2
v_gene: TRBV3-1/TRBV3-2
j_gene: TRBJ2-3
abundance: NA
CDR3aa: CASSQDLGGSTDTQYF
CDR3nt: TGTGCCAGCAGCCAAGATCTGGGGGGGAGCACAGATACGCAGTATTTT

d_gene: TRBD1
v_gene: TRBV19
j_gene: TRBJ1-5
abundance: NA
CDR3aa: CASSGQGLQPQHF
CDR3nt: TGTGCCAGTAGTGGACAGGGGCTGCAGCCCCAGCATTTT

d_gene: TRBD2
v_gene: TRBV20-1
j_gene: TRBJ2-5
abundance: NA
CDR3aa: CSASPRRGGTGQETQYF
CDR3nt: TGCAGTGCTAGTCCTCGGCGGGGGGGTACCGGTCAAGAGACCCAGTACTTC